Below, 28 T cell receptor beta chains from the same sample are listed, as sequenced in a study of ipilimumab plus nivolumab after autologous stem cell transplantation. Produced via immunoSEQ multiplex PCR; TCRdb's table is partial and in-frame only. The repertoire holds 9,500 to 15,000 clones, with 70% to 80% as singletons. The sample in question was PBMCs, obtained in a trial of ipilimumab plus nivolumab as post-transplant consolidation. Receptor source: a male donor with multiple myeloma.

The V gene is TRBV4-1, the J gene TRBJ2-7; the match to TRBD2 covers 12 bases. Unmatched junction bases numbered 5, after V lost 4 bases and J lost 4 bases. The CDR3 loop spans 15 amino acids. Germline V gene sequence: CDR1 MGHRA, CDR2 YSYEKL. The CDR3 coding sequence is TGCGCCAGCAGCCTGTCTAGCGGGGGGGCGTACGAGCAGTACTTC. Protein sequence: CASSLSSGGAYEQYF.

V and J are TRBV7-9 and TRBJ2-5, with a possible D match to TRBD1 (6 bases). CDR1 is SEHNR, CDR2 FQNEAQ, per germline (reference sequence). V was cut by 3 bases and J by 3 bases, with 8 bases left in between. The CDR3 consists of 13 residues. The CDR3 here is CASSFNREETQYF. The CDR3 DNA is TGTGCCAGCAGCTTTAACAGGGAAGAGACCCAGTACTTC.

The rearrangement joins TRBV10-3 to TRBJ2-7, with 8 bases lining up with TRBD2. The V gene end was trimmed by 6 bases and the J gene end by 3 bases; junction bases not matched to a gene: 1. Germline CDR1 and CDR2: ENHRY and SYGVKD. The CDR3 has 12 residues. The CDR3 nucleotides read TGTGCCATCAGCGGGGGGGACTACGAGCAGTACTTC. It is translated as CAISGGDYEQYF.

J is TRBJ1-5 and V is TRBV6-6, with a weak D call TRBD1 (6 bases). The V gene lost 8 bases and the J gene lost 4 bases, with 18 bases spanning the gap. The germline V gene has CDR1 MNHNY and CDR2 SVGAGI (reference sequence). This CDR3 comprises 15 residues. The CDR3 bases are TGTGCCAGCTGGCCCTCCGGGACACAAAATCAGCCCCAGCATTTT. Translated, it gives CASWPSGTQNQPQHF.

This chain uses TRBV7-9 with TRBJ2-7; D is undetermined. The CDR3 consists of 13 residues. Looked up from germline, CDR1 is SEHNR and CDR2 is FQNEAQ (reference sequence). V was trimmed by 5 bases and J by 1 base, leaving 9 bases between them. The CDR3, as DNA: TGTGCCAGCAGCCCTATACGGTCCTACGAGCAGTACTTC. Protein product: CASSPIRSYEQYF.

The rearrangement uses TRBV5-1 and TRBJ2-4; tentative D call: TRBD1 (5 bases). The V gene lost 5 bases and the J gene lost 8 bases, with 17 bases spanning the gap. This CDR3 is built from 14 residues. Germline loops: CDR1 SGHRS, CDR2 YFSETQ. This CDR3 reads CASSIEQLGDIQYF. CDR3 coding DNA: TGCGCCAGCAGTATAGAACAGTTAGGGGACATTCAGTACTTC.

This chain uses TRBV20-1 with TRBJ2-3; D remains unclear. V lost 8 bases, J lost 5 bases, and 11 bases lay in between. Germline CDR1 reads DFQATT; CDR2 reads SNEGSKA (reference sequence). This CDR3 region has 11 residues. The CDR3 DNA reads TGCAGTATCTCGACGGGAGATACGCAGTATTTT. Amino acid sequence: CSISTGDTQYF.

V and J are TRBV30 and TRBJ1-6, with D unresolved. CDR3 length: 14 amino acids. V lost 8 bases and J 5 bases, leaving 16 bases between the germline ends. Germline lookup yields CDR1 GTSNPN and CDR2 SVGIG (reference sequence). The CDR3 reads CAIKYRTNNSPLHF. The CDR3 DNA is TGTGCCATAAAATACAGAACTAATAATTCACCCCTCCACTTT. The full variable domain, its missing parts supplied by reference TRBV30 and TRBJ1-6, is SQTIHQWPATLVQPVGSPLSLECTVEGTSNPNLYWYRQAAGRGLQLLFYSVGIGQISSEVPQNLSASRPQDRQFILSSKKLLLSDSGFYLCAIKYRTNNSPLHFGNGTRLTVT.

The chain uses TRBV11-3 and TRBJ1-1, with D perhaps matching TRBD1 (5 bases). Between the trimmed V and J ends, which lost 3 bases and 11 bases, there was a span of 13 bases. The CDR3 extends over 12 amino acids. Per germline, CDR1 SGHNT and CDR2 YENEEA. The CDR3 DNA sequence: TGTGCCAGCAGCTTCACGGGGCAAGACGCTTTCTTT. Its protein is CASSFTGQDAFF. The whole variable domain, filled in from reference TRBV11-3 and TRBJ1-1, reads EAGVVQSPRYKIIEKKQPVAFWCNPISGHNTLYWYLQNLGQGPELLIRYENEEAVDDSQLPKDRFSAERLKGVDSTLKIQPAELGDSAVYLCASSFTGQDAFFGQGTRLTVV.

Only one count was recorded for this clone. V is TRBV29-1 and J is TRBJ1-1; the D gene is possibly TRBD1 (5 bases). The CDR3 has 13 residues. The V gene lost 7 bases and the J gene lost 6 bases, with 18 bases spanning the gap. From germline, CDR1 is SQVTM and CDR2 ANQGSEA. The CDR3: CSAWVGRLAEAFF. In DNA, the CDR3 is TGCAGCGCGTGGGTGGGGCGTCTTGCTGAAGCTTTCTTT.

The rearrangement uses TRBV9 and TRBJ1-6, with a tentative D call TRBD1 (5 bases). Germline CDR1 is SGDLS and CDR2 is YYNGEE. This CDR3 spans 16 amino acids. The V gene lost 0 bases and the J gene lost 9 bases, with 16 bases spanning the gap. The DNA for the CDR3 is TGTGCCAGCAGCGTAGAAGAGGGGTCCGGGACTTCACCCCTCCACTTT. This codes for CASSVEEGSGTSPLHF.

The chain uses TRBV11-3 and TRBJ2-7; no clear D gene. Trimming took off 1 base at V and 6 bases at J, with 13 bases between the two ends. Germline-derived CDR1 and CDR2 are SGHNT and YENEEA. The CDR3 sequence is 14 residues long. In DNA, the CDR3 is TGTGCCAGCAGCTTAGTGGATAACGTCCCCGAGCAGTACTTC. Its protein is CASSLVDNVPEQYF.

Sample share makes this clone medium-sized (0.01 to 0.1%). V usage is TRBV5-1 and J usage is TRBJ2-7, with TRBD2 matching over 7 bases. This CDR3 has 14 residues. Trimming cost V 0 bases and J 6 bases; bases outside gene matches: 6. The germline gives CDR1 SGHRS, CDR2 YFSETQ. The CDR3 loop is CASSLEGAGIEQYF. DNA for the CDR3: TGCGCCAGCAGCTTGGAAGGAGCGGGAATCGAGCAGTACTTC.

The chain recombines TRBV5-4 with TRBJ1-5; 7 bases line up with TRBD1. The V segment lost 2 bases and the J segment 0 bases; nucleotides outside the gene matches: 14. The germline gives CDR1 SGHNT, CDR2 YYREEE (reference sequence). The CDR3 is made up of 19 amino acids. The CDR3 spells CASSFPSGTDKNSNQPQHF. The DNA of the CDR3 is TGTGCCAGCAGCTTCCCCTCCGGGACAGATAAAAATAGCAATCAGCCCCAGCATTTT.

V usage is TRBV13 and J usage is TRBJ1-2, with D possibly being TRBD1 (6 bases). The CDR3 spans 15 residues. The V gene's germline CDR1 is PRHDT and CDR2 FYEKMQ (reference sequence). Trimming took 2 bases from V and 4 from J, leaving 14 bases between them. The CDR3 protein is CASSLKDSEVYGYTF. As DNA, the CDR3 is TGTGCCAGCAGCTTAAAGGACAGCGAAGTCTATGGCTACACCTTC.

This chain connects TRBV19 to TRBJ2-4; possibly TRBD1 for D (5 bases). CDR1 and CDR2 (germline): LNHDA, SQIVND (reference sequence). CDR3 length equals 17 residues. The ends were cut back, 5 bases at V and 3 bases at J, with 20 bases in the middle. The CDR3 protein is CASSQDITIYGKNIQYF. The DNA for the CDR3 is TGTGCCAGTAGTCAGGACATAACGATCTATGGCAAAAACATTCAGTACTTC.

CDR3 nucleotide sequence: TGTGCCAGCAGCTCCAAACCGGGGCAGTTAACTGGGGCCAACGTCCTGACTTTC. This sequence encodes CASSSKPGQLTGANVLTF. This chain connects TRBV11-2 to TRBJ2-6; D may be TRBD1 or TRBD2 (5 bases each). Per germline, CDR1 SGHAT and CDR2 FQNNGV. V was cut by 4 bases and J by 2 bases, with 18 bases left in between. The length of the CDR3 is 18 residues. The full variable domain, in which reference TRBV11-2 and TRBJ2-6 provide the parts outside the CDR3, is EAGVAQSPRYKIIEKRQSVAFWCNPISGHATLYWYQQILGQGPKLLIQFQNNGVVDDSQLPKDRFSAERLKGVDSTLKIQPAKLEDSAVYLCASSSKPGQLTGANVLTFGAGSRLTVL.

This chain uses TRBV7-2 with TRBJ1-3; D may be TRBD1 (5 bases). V was clipped by 1 base and J by 2 bases, with 12 bases between them. The germline CDR1 and CDR2 sequences are SGHTA and FQGNSA. The CDR3 covers 16 residues. The CDR3 spells CASSLVGGDPGNTIYF. The CDR3 region has the DNA TGTGCCAGCAGCTTAGTCGGAGGGGACCCTGGAAACACCATATATTTT.

This clone was seen a few times. V usage is TRBV6-5 and J usage is TRBJ2-1; 8 positions agree with TRBD1. Germline-derived CDR1 and CDR2 are MNHEY and SVGAGI. V shed 5 bases and J 6 bases; nucleotides not matched to a gene: 3. The CDR3 has 13 residues. The CDR3 spells CASSLGQVNEQFF. In DNA, the CDR3 is TGTGCCAGCAGTCTGGGACAGGTCAATGAGCAGTTCTTC.

This clone was detected once. This chain connects TRBV2 to TRBJ2-2; the D gene is possibly TRBD2 (7 bases). The V end lost 0 bases, the J end lost 15 bases, and 14 bases lay between the germline ends. The CDR3 covers 13 residues. Germline values: CDR1 SNHLY, CDR2 FYNNEI. The CDR3 DNA follows: TGTGCCAGCAGTGAAGCATGGCAGGGGAGGGTGTTTTTT. Its translation: CASSEAWQGRVFF.

This clone was seen a few times. The rearrangement joins TRBV10-2 to TRBJ2-1; 7 bases match TRBD1. The CDR3 extends over 16 amino acids. The germline V gene has CDR1 WSHSY and CDR2 SAAADI. With V trimmed by 0 bases and J by 4 bases, 6 bases remained unmatched. DNA for the CDR3: TGCGCCAGCAGTGAGTCGCAGGGGGACATATACAATGAGCAGTTCTTC. It yields the protein CASSESQGDIYNEQFF.

This clone was observed a single time. One end of the junction does not line up with germline, which may come from a read error. This chain links TRBV7-7 with TRBJ1-6; unclear D gene. The CDR3 is 13 amino acids. Germline loops: CDR1 SSHAT, CDR2 FNYEAQ (reference sequence). The CDR3 protein is CASSQDLNSPLHF. For the CDR3, the DNA is TGTGCTAGCAGCCAAGACCTAAATTCACCCCTCCACTTT.

The rearrangement joins TRBV9 to TRBJ2-2; D remains ambiguous. V dropped 3 bases and J dropped 0 bases, with 3 bases sitting between them. The CDR3 extends over 13 amino acids. Germline assignment: CDR1 SGDLS and CDR2 YYNGEE. The CDR3 reads CASSGSNTGELFF. The CDR3 region has the DNA TGTGCCAGCAGCGGGTCGAACACCGGGGAGCTGTTTTTT.

A few counts support this clone. V gene TRBV6-5 combines with J gene TRBJ2-2; possible D gene TRBD1, 6 bases. Trimming left V 6 bases short and J 4 bases short, with 12 bases between. The CDR3 extends over 14 amino acids. From germline, CDR1 is MNHEY and CDR2 SVGAGI. CDR3 region: CASRQGRGTGELFF. In DNA form, the CDR3 reads TGTGCCAGCAGACAGGGAAGAGGCACCGGGGAGCTGTTTTTT.

There are a few counts of this clone. This chain connects TRBV29-1 to TRBJ2-1; a possible D gene is TRBD1 (7 bases). The V end was cut by 7 bases, the J end by 4 bases, with 14 bases between. This CDR3 spans 13 amino acids. CDR1 and CDR2 (germline): SQVTM, ANQGSEA. CDR3 loop: CSAAGGLYNEQFF. The CDR3 DNA reads TGCAGCGCAGCAGGGGGGCTGTACAATGAGCAGTTCTTC.

The CDR3 coding sequence is TGTGCCAGCAGCGTCGGTTCGGGGGCTAACTATGGCTACACCTTC. It codes for CASSVGSGANYGYTF. V gene TRBV9 combines with J gene TRBJ1-2, with D possibly matching TRBD1 (5 bases). The CDR3 runs to 15 residues. Deletions cut 2 bases from V and 0 bases from J, with 11 bases between. Germline-derived CDR1 and CDR2 are SGDLS and YYNGEE.

J is TRBJ1-5 and V is TRBV7-6; no definite D call. Trimming took 2 bases from V and 1 from J, leaving 9 bases between them. The CDR3 is 15 residues long. Germline V lookup: CDR1 SGHVS, CDR2 FNYEAQ. Here the CDR3 DNA reads TGTGCCAGCAGCTTATTCCCGGGGAGCAATCAGCCCCAGCATTTT. This sequence encodes CASSLFPGSNQPQHF. Complete variable domain (other parts from reference TRBV7-6 and TRBJ1-5): GAGVSQSPRYKVTKRGQDVALRCDPISGHVSLYWYRQALGQGPEFLTYFNYEAQQDKSGLPNDRFSAERPEGSISTLTIQRTEQRDSAMYRCASSLFPGSNQPQHFGDGTRLSIL.

This chain connects TRBV27 to TRBJ2-1, with no clear D. The V end was cut by 6 bases, the J end by 6 bases, with 15 bases between. The CDR3 sequence is 14 residues long. The germline V gene encodes CDR1 MNHEY and CDR2 SMNVEV (reference sequence). The CDR3 sequence: CASSPLPAPNEQFF. DNA of the CDR3: TGTGCCAGCAGCCCCCTCCCGGCACCCAATGAGCAGTTCTTC.